This TCR beta chain was sequenced during a study of OX40 agonist ivuxolimab in advanced cancers. Study-wide findings and caveats: By week 6 at 0.1 to 3.0 mg/kg, blood CD4+ and CD8+ T cells had expanded clonally.

On this clone: Its specificity is not known.

Profiling relied on immunoSEQ multiplex PCR, and the TCRdb table lists in-frame clones only, not all of them. Seen here are tens of thousands of clones, roughly 88% observed once, and the top ten hold 58%. The origin of this receptor is an adult with an advanced solid tumor such as melanoma, head and neck, liver or kidney cancer. The sample here was CD4+ or CD8+ T cells sorted from blood, taken in a trial of the OX40 agonist ivuxolimab.

CDR3 loop: CASGLPNMNTEAFF. The CDR3, as DNA: TGTGCCAGCGGTCTACCAAACATGAACACTGAAGCTTTCTTT. The chain joins TRBV27 to TRBJ1-1; D gene ambiguous. The CDR3 is 14 residues long. V was trimmed by 8 bases and J by 0 bases, leaving 13 bases between them. Germline loops: CDR1 MNHEY, CDR2 SMNVEV (reference sequence).